Following are 25 T cell receptor beta chains from one sample sequenced in a study of spatial heterogeneity in lung cancer. Study conclusions and caveats: The study found that expanded intratumoral alpha and beta TCR counts tracked tumor mutation counts.

Each CDR3 protein is one row after TCRdb ran MiXCR on the 5' RACE reads. The table records some 2,700 distinct CDR3 sequences, 17% of them present only once. No antigen has been assigned to these receptors. Stated time point: sample taken at primary tumor resection. The source was lung tumor tissue, collected at surgery. The receptors derive from a male donor with early-stage non-small cell lung cancer.

Notes on this clonotype: In a library made to pick up alpha chains, this beta chain is a stray read with a size that means little. J is TRBJ2-7 and V is TRBV10-2; no reliable D call. With 6 bases removed from V and 1 base from J, the gap between germline ends came to 10 bases. The CDR3 has 13 amino acids. Germline CDR1 reads WSHSY; CDR2 reads SAAADI. CDR3 region: CASRVGRSYEQYF. CDR3 in DNA: TGCGCCAGCAGAGTAGGCCGGTCCTACGAGCAGTACTTC.

About this clonotype itself: As an off-target read in a library built for alpha chains, this beta chain has a frequency of little significance. The chain is built from TRBV5-1 and TRBJ2-3; unclear D gene. The CDR3 has 15 residues. Trimming took off 6 bases at V and 1 base at J, with 15 bases between the two ends. CDR1 is SGHRS, CDR2 YFSETQ, per germline. In DNA form, the CDR3 reads TGCGCCAGCAACCCGTTAGGGCAGGGCACAGATACGCAGTATTTT. It translates to CASNPLGQGTDTQYF.

This clonotype is large within its sample. For a library built for alpha chains, this beta chain is a stray read; little rests on its size. V usage is TRBV20-1 and J usage is TRBJ2-3, with TRBD2 matching 7 bases. CDR3 size: 15 residues. V dropped 1 base and J dropped 1; count of bases not matched to a gene: 5. Germline CDR1 and CDR2: DFQATT and SNEGSKA (reference sequence). CDR3 amino acids: CSARVRLAGTDTQYF. For the CDR3, the DNA is TGCAGTGCTAGAGTGAGGCTAGCGGGCACAGATACGCAGTATTTT.

With regard to this clonotype: This beta chain appears as a stray read in a library generated for alpha chains; its size is not informative. The chain combines TRBV6-5 with TRBJ2-5, with 10 bases lining up with TRBD2. The J segment lost 5 bases and the V segment lost 2 bases, leaving 11 bases of the junction unmatched. Germline-derived CDR1 and CDR2 are MNHEY and SVGAGI. The CDR3 is 17 residues long. The CDR3 nucleotides are TGTGCCAGCAGTTACAATCCAGCGGGGGGGCCTAGTGAGACCCAGTACTTC. Protein: CASSYNPAGGPSETQYF.

This clonotype was counted ten times or more. Being off target in a library aimed at alpha chains, this beta chain has a size of little meaning. The J gene is TRBJ2-1, the V gene TRBV10-2; D remains ambiguous. The germline CDR1 and CDR2 sequences are WSHSY and SAAADI. V was shortened by 7 bases and J by 5 bases, with 15 bases between the two germline ends. This CDR3 has 14 amino acids. The CDR3 DNA follows: TGCGCCAGCAAAAGCGCTCAGGAGAACAATGAGCAGTTCTTC. Protein sequence: CASKSAQENNEQFF.

This clonotype was detected ten times or more. This beta chain came through as a stray read in a library set up for alpha chains, and its size says little. This rearrangement joins TRBV19 to TRBJ1-5, with a weak D call TRBD1 (5 bases). V lost 2 bases and J 2 bases, leaving 13 bases between the germline ends. The CDR3 runs 16 residues. Per germline, CDR1 LNHDA and CDR2 SQIVND (reference sequence). The CDR3 spells CASSIQLGTGNQPQHF. The CDR3 region has the DNA TGTGCCAGTAGTATACAACTCGGGACGGGCAATCAGCCCCAGCATTTT.

This clonotype is classed as medium-sized (0.01 to 0.1%). The library was built for alpha chains, so this beta chain is an off-target read and its size means little. This rearrangement joins TRBV12-3 or TRBV12-4 to TRBJ1-5; D unclear. The length of the CDR3 is 13 residues. The V end was cut by 3 bases, the J end by 2 bases, with 5 bases between. Here the CDR3 reads CASSLARNQPQHF. CDR3 coding DNA: TGTGCCAGCAGTTTGGCGCGCAATCAGCCCCAGCATTTT.

Remarks on this clonotype: This may be a read error: a much more frequent sequence differs by one nucleotide. Within a library made for alpha chains, this beta chain is off target, and its count is uninformative. The chain has TRBV20-1 and TRBJ2-3, with D perhaps TRBD2 (5 bases). This CDR3 contains 12 residues. CDR1 and CDR2 from the germline V gene are DFQATT and SNEGSKA (reference sequence). Deletions cut 0 bases from V and 5 bases from J, with 6 bases between. The chain's CDR3 is CSARDSVDTQYF. CDR3 DNA: TGCAGTGCTAGAGATAGCGTAGATACGCAGTATTTT.

The sample holds a few counts of this clonotype. With the library built for alpha chains, this beta chain is off target and its frequency is not meaningful. This chain links TRBV12-3 or TRBV12-4 with TRBJ2-1, with 8 positions matching TRBD1. V lost 3 bases and J lost 2; bases outside the gene matches: 3. The CDR3 covers 15 residues. The CDR3 spells CASSFGQGTYNEQFF. Written as DNA, the CDR3 is TGTGCCAGCAGTTTTGGACAGGGAACCTACAATGAGCAGTTCTTC.

This clonotype is medium-sized (0.01 to 0.1%) in the sample. As an off-target read in a library built for alpha chains, this beta chain has a frequency of little significance. The rearrangement joins TRBV23-1 to TRBJ1-5; D is undetermined. TRBV23-1 is an ORF; its function is uncertain. V shed 6 bases and J shed 4 bases, with 4 bases lying between them. The CDR3 extends over 11 amino acids. The CDR3 DNA follows: TGCGCCAGCAGGGGTAATCAGCCCCAGCATTTT. It translates to CASRGNQPQHF.

This clonotype was counted a few times. A library made for alpha chains picked up this beta chain off target, so its size means little. The J gene is TRBJ2-5, the V gene TRBV7-9; TRBD2 aligns across 13 bases. CDR3 length equals 16 residues. The junction had 13 bases not matched to a gene; V was cut back by 10 bases and J by 5 bases. From germline, CDR1 is SEHNR and CDR2 FQNEAQ (reference sequence). Here the CDR3 DNA reads TGTGCCATAGGGACTAGCGGGGTCCAGGATCGCGAGACCCAGTACTTC. This codes for CAIGTSGVQDRETQYF.

This clonotype is medium-sized (0.01 to 0.1%) within its sample. Since the library was made to target alpha chains, this beta chain is a stray read and its abundance is not meaningful. Here the CDR3 reads CASSELHLETQYF. Written as DNA, the CDR3 is TGCGCCAGCAGTGAACTACATCTCGAGACCCAGTACTTC. The chain employs TRBV10-2 and TRBJ2-5; D gene ambiguous. This CDR3 contains 13 residues. Trimming pared 3 bases from V and 5 bases from J, leaving 10 bases between. Germline-derived CDR1 and CDR2 are WSHSY and SAAADI.

To note about this clonotype: This beta chain is a stray read from a library made for alpha chains; its abundance is not meaningful. The chain uses TRBV29-1 and TRBJ1-5, with a tentative D call TRBD1 (6 bases). Germline CDR1 SQVTM, CDR2 ANQGSEA. V was cut by 6 bases and J by 6 bases, with 21 bases left in between. CDR3 length equals 15 residues. CDR3 coding DNA: TGCAGCGTAATTCCCTCGGGGGCCCACGGTCAGCCCCAGCATTTT. This encodes CSVIPSGAHGQPQHF.

This clonotype ranks as medium-sized. As an off-target read in a library built for alpha chains, this beta chain has a frequency of little significance. V gene TRBV19 combines with J gene TRBJ2-7; 8 positions match TRBD1. The junction had 9 bases not matched to a gene; V was cut back by 5 bases and J by 3 bases. This CDR3 is built from 15 residues. The germline V gene has CDR1 LNHDA and CDR2 SQIVND (reference sequence). The CDR3 sequence: CASSPSGTGGYEQYF. Written as DNA, the CDR3 is TGTGCCAGTAGTCCGTCGGGAACAGGGGGCTACGAGCAGTACTTC. The full variable domain, with the rest looked up from reference TRBV19 and TRBJ2-7, is DGGITQSPKYLFRKEGQNVTLSCEQNLNHDAMYWYRQDPGQGLRLIYYSQIVNDFQKGDIAEGYSVSREKKESFPLTVTSAQKNPTAFYLCASSPSGTGGYEQYFGPGTRLTVT.

This clonotype is deemed medium-sized. The size of this beta chain means little, since it is a stray read in a library made for alpha chains. The chain is built from TRBV24-1 and TRBJ2-2; tentative D call: TRBD2 (5 bases). V lost 8 bases and J 7 bases, leaving 7 bases between the germline ends. Germline V gene sequence: CDR1 KGHDR, CDR2 SFDVKD. The CDR3 sequence is 11 residues long. The CDR3 DNA reads as TGTGCCACCAAGGGAGTCGGGGAGCTGTTTTTT. Translation gives CATKGVGELFF.

As to this clonotype: This beta chain is an off-target read within a library intended for alpha chains, so its frequency means little. This chain uses TRBV10-3 with TRBJ1-2; D is ambiguous. CDR3 length: 13 residues. Germline V CDR1 and CDR2: ENHRY, SYGVKD. V gave up 3 bases and J gave up 7 bases, with 12 bases separating them. CDR3 DNA sequence: TGTGCCATCAGTGATGTAACCCCAGGTGGCTACACCTTC. The encoded protein is CAISDVTPGGYTF.

With regard to this clonotype: This beta chain came through as a stray read in a library set up for alpha chains, and its size says little. This chain joins TRBV10-3 and TRBJ2-7, with D possibly matching TRBD1 (5 bases). Between the trimmed V and J ends, which lost 3 bases and 9 bases, there was a span of 9 bases. CDR3 length: 11 residues. Germline CDR1 reads ENHRY; CDR2 reads SYGVKD. CDR3 DNA sequence: TGTGCCATCAGTGATCAAGGGGCGCAGTACTTC. Residues: CAISDQGAQYF.

By sample share, this clonotype is medium-sized (0.01 to 0.1%). Being off target in a library aimed at alpha chains, this beta chain has a size of little meaning. V usage is TRBV30 and J usage is TRBJ2-6; 7 nucleotides align to TRBD1. The V and J ends lost 5 bases and 0 bases, in that order; junction bases with no gene match: 7. CDR1 and CDR2 (germline): GTSNPN, SVGIG (reference sequence). There are 16 residues in the CDR3. CDR3 in DNA: TGTGCCTGGTGGGACAGCTCAGTCTCTGGGGCCAACGTCCTGACTTTC. Protein sequence: CAWWDSSVSGANVLTF.

By share, this clonotype counts as medium-sized. For a library built for alpha chains, this beta chain is a stray read; little rests on its size. The chain carries TRBV28 and TRBJ2-2, with no clear D. Germline CDR1 is MDHEN and CDR2 is SYDVKM. The ends were cut back, 2 bases at V and 5 bases at J, with 9 bases in the middle. The CDR3 runs 14 residues. Here the CDR3 DNA reads TGTGCCAGCAGTTTACAAGGGTGGACCGGGGAGCTGTTTTTT. Translation gives CASSLQGWTGELFF.

This clonotype is large by share. This beta chain lies outside the target of a library built for alpha chains; its clone size means little. The chain recombines TRBV5-1 with TRBJ2-4; D is undetermined. Germline CDR1 reads SGHRS; CDR2 reads YFSETQ. The CDR3 covers 13 residues. V was pared by 4 bases and J by 5 bases, with 10 bases between. The CDR3 bases are TGCGCCAGCAGCGACGGACCGGAAAACATTCAGTACTTC. Its translation: CASSDGPENIQYF. The full variable domain, completed using reference TRBV5-1 and TRBJ2-4, is KAGVTQTPRYLIKTRGQQVTLSCSPISGHRSVSWYQQTPGQGLQFLFEYFSETQRNKGNFPGRFSGRQFSNSRSEMNVSTLELGDSALYLCASSDGPENIQYFGAGTRLSVL.

Details on this clonotype: In a library made to pick up alpha chains, this beta chain is a stray read with a size that means little. This chain uses TRBV6-5 with TRBJ2-2; D call uncertain. The CDR3 sequence is 14 residues long. V was pared by 2 bases and J by 13 bases, with 17 bases between. Germline V CDR1 and CDR2: MNHEY, SVGAGI. This CDR3 is CASSYDGRSGGLFF. For the CDR3, the DNA is TGTGCCAGCAGTTACGATGGGCGCAGTGGCGGGCTGTTTTTT.

For this clonotype: The library was built for alpha chains, so this beta chain is an off-target read and its size means little. The chain combines TRBV13 with TRBJ2-5; tentative D call: TRBD2 (5 bases). The CDR3 runs 13 residues. Trimming removed 8 bases from V and 4 bases from J, with 14 bases in between. The germline gives CDR1 PRHDT, CDR2 FYEKMQ (reference sequence). As DNA, the CDR3 is TGTGCCAGCGGGCCCCGAGGAGGAGAGACCCAGTACTTC. Translating it yields CASGPRGGETQYF.

This clonotype has at least ten counts. The library was prepared for alpha chains; this beta chain is a stray read, so its frequency means little. The J gene is TRBJ1-1, the V gene TRBV5-1, with 7 bases matching TRBD1. Germline CDR1 is SGHRS and CDR2 is YFSETQ. V gave up 2 bases and J gave up 3 bases; unmatched junction bases: 7. The CDR3 totals 15 residues. The CDR3 DNA is TGCGCCAGCAGCTTAACTACAGGGGTACACACTGAAGCTTTCTTT. This encodes CASSLTTGVHTEAFF.

This clonotype is classed as medium-sized (0.01 to 0.1%). Germline and junction disagree at one end, which may indicate a read error. In a library made to pick up alpha chains, this beta chain is a stray read with a size that means little. The chain uses TRBV10-3 and TRBJ2-3; D remains unclear. The CDR3 is 13 residues long. The germline V gene encodes CDR1 ENHRY and CDR2 SYGVKD. CDR3 loop: CAINERDTDTQYF. CDR3 DNA: TGTGCCATCAATGAGCGAGACACAGATACGCAGTATTTT.

This clonotype was detected only once. A library made for alpha chains picked up this beta chain off target, so its size means little. The J gene is TRBJ1-1, the V gene TRBV18; 9 nucleotides match TRBD1. The V gene's germline CDR1 is KGHSH and CDR2 LQKENI. The CDR3 totals 17 residues. Trimming took 5 bases from V and 3 from J; bases not matched to a gene: 13. CDR3 coding DNA: TGTGCCAGCTCAGGTTACAGGGGGCGCGGGAGCGACACTGAAGCTTTCTTT. The encoded protein is CASSGYRGRGSDTEAFF.